The 5 T cell receptor beta chains given below trace back to one sample, sequenced in a study of CD4 and CD8 cells across lung adenocarcinoma regions. TCRdb reprocessed the PCR reads via MiXCR and lists one record per CDR3 protein. The sample gives under 7,500 distinct CDR3 sequences, 40% to 60% of which show up once; 30% is in the top ten. Sequenced input: CD4+ T cells from the center of a lung tumor. These receptors all come from a female donor with lung adenocarcinoma. The CD4 and CD8 labels of this study may be unreliable.

In this sample, this clonotype turned up many times. This chain connects TRBV5-5 to TRBJ2-1; 7 nucleotides align to TRBD2. The CDR3 has 18 residues. Germline V lookup: CDR1 SGHKS, CDR2 YYEKEE (reference sequence). V dropped 4 bases and J dropped 1; count of bases not matched to a gene: 14. CDR3 amino acids: CASSRGLEGGISYNEQFF. Written as DNA, the CDR3 is TGTGCCAGCAGCCGAGGACTAGAGGGAGGGATTTCCTACAATGAGCAGTTCTTC.

V usage is TRBV6-1 and J usage is TRBJ2-3, with 8 bases matching TRBD1. V was clipped by 8 bases and J by 7 bases; unmatched bases: 2. This CDR3 contains 11 residues. CDR1 and CDR2 from the germline V gene are MNHNS and SASEGT. The CDR3 loop is CASRDRYTQYF. The CDR3 coding sequence is TGTGCCAGCCGGGACAGGTATACGCAGTATTTT.

Remarks on this clonotype: A much bigger clone sits one base away, suggesting this may be a read error. The chain couples TRBV10-2 to TRBJ2-1, with D perhaps being TRBD1 or TRBD2 (5 bases each). The CDR3 has 14 residues. CDR1 is WSHSY, CDR2 SAAADI, per germline. V shed 2 bases and J shed 13 bases, with 18 bases lying between them. This CDR3 reads CASSEPGPEETQFF. The CDR3 DNA reads as TGCGCCAGCAGTGAGCCGGGGCCCGAAGAGACCCAGTTCTTC.

This clonotype was observed at least ten times. J is TRBJ2-1 and V is TRBV10-1, with D possibly being TRBD2 (6 bases). Germline CDR1 is WNHNN and CDR2 is SYGVQD (reference sequence). This CDR3 spans 16 amino acids. V lost 3 bases and J 5 bases, leaving 17 bases between the germline ends. CDR3: CASSDYRDSLNNEQFF. The CDR3 bases are TGCGCCAGCAGTGACTACCGGGACTCTCTCAACAATGAGCAGTTCTTC.

This clonotype was observed a handful of times. The chain joins TRBV5-5 to TRBJ1-2; D remains ambiguous. This CDR3 has 14 amino acids. Germline V gene sequence: CDR1 SGHKS, CDR2 YYEKEE (reference sequence). V lost 6 bases and J lost 3, with 15 bases in between. The CDR3 reads CASNNGPGHYGYTF. The CDR3 DNA reads as TGTGCCAGCAACAACGGACCGGGCCACTATGGCTACACCTTC. The variable domain in full, completed from reference TRBV5-5 and TRBJ1-2, reads DAGVTQSPTHLIKTRGQQVTLRCSPISGHKSVSWYQQVLGQGPQFIFQYYEKEERGRGNFPDRFSARQFPNYSSELNVNALLLGDSALYLCASNNGPGHYGYTFGSGTRLTVV.